This T cell receptor beta chain is drawn from a study of cytomegalovirus exposure and HLA in healthy donors. V was pared by 4 bases and J by 0 bases, with 16 bases between. The CDR3 has 16 residues. Germline CDR1 reads SGHRS; CDR2 reads YFSETQ. Here immunoSEQ multiplex PCR was the method, and the copy in TCRdb shows in-frame clones only, minus some. This table holds about 63,000 clones, 89% found once. The chain is built from TRBV5-1 and TRBJ1-2; D is unclear. The sequence was obtained from a woman between 18 and 29 years old in good health and CMV-seronegative. The sequencing sample was made of PBMCs. The CDR3 sequence is CASSAAGSRANYGYTF. CDR3 bases: TGCGCCAGCAGCGCTGCCGGGAGCCGAGCTAACTATGGCTACACCTTC.